Listed below are T cell receptor beta chains from one sample, sequenced in a study of blood T cell repertoires in COVID-19. Using immunoSEQ multiplex PCR, the repertoire was profiled, and TCRdb retains in-frame clones only, with some absent. The sample holds 65,000 to 85,000 clones; about 83% are singletons and the top ten take roughly 5.6%. Sequencing used peripheral blood. These receptors all stem from a man aged 45-60 years with active COVID-19. CDR3s include the opening cysteine and the closing phenylalanine or tryptophan. A D gene is named only where the DNA matches it firmly. Size tells how often a clone was seen (once, few, many) or the class of an expanded clone, and some rows leave it out.

CASSLGADRGYEQYF	TGCGCCAGCAGCTTGGGGGCGGACAGGGGCTACGAGCAGTACTTC	TRBJ2-7	-	TRBV5-1	TRBD1
CASSPQDMNTEAFF	TGTGCCAGCTCACCCCAGGATATGAACACTGAAGCTTTCTTT	TRBJ1-1	-	TRBV18	-
CASSSTSSLWDIQETQYF	TGCGCCAGCAGCTCTACCTCTAGCCTTTGGGACATCCAAGAGACCCAGTACTTC	TRBJ2-5	once	TRBV5-1	-
CASSAGGTAYNEQFF	TGTGCCAGCAGCGCAGGGGGCACGGCCTACAATGAGCAGTTCTTC	TRBJ2-1	-	TRBV5-6	TRBD1
CASSLDLALRGGTQYF	TGTGCCAGCAGCTTAGATCTAGCCCTGAGGGGGGGTACGCAGTATTTT	TRBJ2-3	-	TRBV7-2	-
CASSRRDRGHEQYF	TGTGCCAGCTCACGGCGGGACAGGGGACACGAGCAGTACTTC	TRBJ2-7	-	TRBV18	TRBD1
CASSVDWAIAGGGTDTQYF	TGTGCCAGCAGCGTAGACTGGGCGATAGCGGGGGGGGGCACAGATACGCAGTATTTT	TRBJ2-3	-	TRBV9	TRBD2
CASSLAGSNTEAFF	TGTGCCAGCAGCTTAGCAGGGTCGAACACTGAAGCTTTCTTT	TRBJ1-1	-	TRBV11-2	-
CASSLAIGTGTYEQYF	TGTGCCAGCAGCTTGGCTATTGGGACAGGTACCTACGAGCAGTACTTC	TRBJ2-7	-	TRBV5-5	TRBD1
CASSERKGSRDEQYF	TGTGCCAGCAGTGAACGGAAGGGATCCAGGGACGAGCAGTACTTC	TRBJ2-7	-	TRBV6-1	-
CASSFGTGPTDTQYF	TGCGCCAGCAGCTTCGGGACAGGGCCCACAGATACGCAGTATTTT	TRBJ2-3	-	TRBV5-1	TRBD1
CASSLRTYGYTF	TGTGCCAGCAGTTTACGCACATATGGCTACACCTTC	TRBJ1-2	-	TRBV28	-
CASSPRTANTEAFF	TGTGCCAGCAGCCCGAGGACAGCGAACACTGAAGCTTTCTTT	TRBJ1-1	-	TRBV5-4	-
CVSSGERQGSYEQYF	TGTGTCAGCAGTGGAGAGAGACAGGGTTCCTACGAGCAGTACTTC	TRBJ2-7	-	TRBV2	TRBD1
CASRPAGRRTDTQYF	TGTGCCAGCCGCCCGGCGGGTCGGCGCACAGATACGCAGTATTTT	TRBJ2-3	-	TRBV28	-
CASSHQGQFYGYTF	TGTGCCAGCAGCCACCAGGGACAGTTTTATGGCTACACCTTC	TRBJ1-2	-	TRBV14	TRBD1
CASSIASRDTQYF	TGTGCCAGTAGTATAGCCTCGAGGGATACGCAGTATTTT	TRBJ2-3	-	TRBV19	-
CASSVNGGTDTQYF	TGTGCCAGCAGTGTAAACGGGGGTACAGATACGCAGTATTTT	TRBJ2-3	-	TRBV2	-
CASSMTTGSRGYTF	TGTGCCAGTAGTATGACGACAGGGTCGCGTGGCTACACCTTC	TRBJ1-2	once	TRBV19	TRBD1
CASETGLRVGTEAFF	TGTGCCAGCGAAACAGGGCTGAGAGTGGGTACTGAAGCTTTCTTT	TRBJ1-1	few	TRBV7-2	-
CASSRGQEGGDFLAGGTNEQFF	TGCGCCAGCAGCCGAGGACAGGAAGGTGGGGATTTTCTAGCGGGAGGAACAAATGAGCAGTTCTTC	TRBJ2-1	few	TRBV4-3	TRBD2
CASRSQTSGRDTQYF	TGTGCCAGTAGATCCCAGACTAGCGGGAGGGATACGCAGTATTTT	TRBJ2-3	-	TRBV19	TRBD2
CASSTFPPSGRAHEQFF	TGTGCCAGTAGTACCTTCCCCCCTAGCGGGAGGGCCCATGAGCAGTTCTTC	TRBJ2-1	-	TRBV19	TRBD2
CAWSARRDEKLFF	TGTGCCTGGAGTGCCAGGAGGGATGAAAAACTGTTTTTT	TRBJ1-4	-	TRBV30	-
CASSRTGTYEQYF	TGTGCCAGCAGTCGGACAGGAACCTACGAGCAGTACTTC	TRBJ2-7	-	TRBV11-3	TRBD1
CASIRTSPLGETQYF	TGTGCCAGCATTAGGACTAGTCCCTTAGGAGAGACCCAGTACTTC	TRBJ2-5	-	TRBV21-1	-
CASSSPSGVPGELFF	TGTGCCAGCAGTTCCCCTAGCGGGGTACCCGGGGAGCTGTTTTTT	TRBJ2-2	-	TRBV6-5	TRBD2
CASARGRGTEAFF	TGTGCCAGTGCCAGGGGGCGAGGGACTGAAGCTTTCTTT	TRBJ1-1	-	TRBV19	TRBD1
CASSLAFSVAGEKLFF	TGTGCCAGCAGCTTAGCTTTCTCCGTGGCAGGGGAAAAACTGTTTTTT	TRBJ1-4	-	TRBV11-2	-
CASSVSGGANNEQFF	TGTGCCAGCAGCGTTAGCGGGGGAGCCAACAATGAGCAGTTCTTC	TRBJ2-1	-	TRBV11-2	TRBD2
CASSVGLAGVYEQFF	TGTGCCAGCAGTGTGGGACTAGCGGGGGTCTATGAGCAGTTCTTC	TRBJ2-1	-	TRBV7-3	TRBD2
CASKSGRRTDTQYF	TGTGCCAGCAAGAGCGGGAGGAGGACAGATACGCAGTATTTT	TRBJ2-3	-	TRBV2	TRBD2
CASSVGGLVGADTQYF	TGTGCCAGCAGCGTAGGGGGGCTAGTCGGCGCAGATACGCAGTATTTT	TRBJ2-3	once	TRBV9	-
CASSLELDRDLLF	TGCGCCAGCAGCTTGGAACTCGACAGGGACCTCCTCTTC	TRBJ2-7	-	TRBV5-1	TRBD1
CASSYPDTEAFF	TGTGCCAGCAGTTACCCGGACACTGAAGCTTTCTTT	TRBJ1-1	few	TRBV6-2/TRBV6-3	-
CAWSVGAGNEKLFF	TGTGCCTGGAGTGTTGGGGCCGGCAATGAAAAACTGTTTTTT	TRBJ1-4	-	TRBV30	-
CASSTRQGGTGYYGYTF	TGTGCCAGCAGCACCAGACAGGGCGGAACTGGGTACTATGGCTACACCTTC	TRBJ1-2	-	TRBV3-1/TRBV3-2	TRBD1
CASGETGGWQPQHF	TGTGCCAGTGGGGAGACAGGGGGCTGGCAGCCCCAGCATTTT	TRBJ1-5	-	TRBV19	TRBD1
CASRPQRGGTGELFF	TGTGCCAGCAGGCCCCAGCGGGGGGGCACCGGGGAGCTGTTTTTT	TRBJ2-2	-	TRBV2	TRBD2
CASSYLDTSGTEAFF	TGTGCCAGCAGTTATTTGGACACCTCGGGCACTGAAGCTTTCTTT	TRBJ1-1	-	TRBV6-5	-
CASSYVDSYEQYF	TGTGCCAGCAGTTACGTGGACAGCTACGAGCAGTACTTC	TRBJ2-7	-	TRBV6-5	-
CASQRGLGNEKLFF	TGTGCCAGTCAAAGGGGGCTGGGGAATGAAAAACTGTTTTTT	TRBJ1-4	-	TRBV7-2	TRBD1
CASSTGQQETQYF	TGTGCCAGCAGCACGGGACAGCAAGAGACCCAGTACTTC	TRBJ2-5	few	TRBV7-9	TRBD1
CASSPGQLAKNIQYF	TGTGCCAGTAGTCCAGGACAGCTAGCCAAAAACATTCAGTACTTC	TRBJ2-4	-	TRBV19	-
CSARGLNEQFF	TGCAGTGCTAGAGGTCTAAATGAGCAGTTCTTC	TRBJ2-1	-	TRBV20-1	-
CASSPSRGGRETQYF	TGTGCCAGCAGCCCTTCAAGGGGGGGGCGAGAGACCCAGTACTTC	TRBJ2-5	-	TRBV7-2	-
CASSKTGTGQETQYF	TGTGCCAGTAGCAAGACTGGGACAGGTCAAGAGACCCAGTACTTC	TRBJ2-5	-	TRBV19	TRBD1
CAWNRDSTAYEQYF	TGTGCCTGGAATCGGGATTCGACGGCCTACGAGCAGTACTTC	TRBJ2-7	-	TRBV30	-
CASSPTGWWDTEAFF	TGTGCCAGCAGCCCTACAGGGTGGTGGGACACTGAAGCTTTCTTT	TRBJ1-1	-	TRBV9	-
CASSPRDRIRSPLHF	TGTGCCAGCAGCCCCCGGGATCGCATAAGGTCACCCCTCCACTTT	TRBJ1-6	-	TRBV7-2	-
CASRRQDTGELFF	TGTGCCAGCAGAAGACAGGACACCGGGGAGCTGTTTTTT	TRBJ2-2	-	TRBV12-3/TRBV12-4	-
CASSEWGQGEDEQFF	TGTGCCAGCAGTGAATGGGGACAGGGAGAAGATGAGCAGTTCTTC	TRBJ2-1	-	TRBV6-1	TRBD1